This T cell receptor (beta chain) is drawn from a study of cytomegalovirus exposure and HLA in healthy donors. General study findings and limits: Accurate predictions that matched the HLA-A and HLA-B alleles of most subjects were reportedly made from TCR beta sequences.

With respect to this clone: The antigen remains undetermined.

The PCR used 60 Vbeta and 13 Jbeta primers. Sequencing used immunoSEQ multiplex PCR; TCRdb keeps in-frame clones, though not all of them. The repertoire holds 130,000 or so clones, around 83% seen once, with around 3% in the top ten. Germline assignment: CDR1 SGHDT and CDR2 YYEEEE. This CDR3 is built from 15 residues. V lost 1 base, J lost 6 bases, and 5 bases stayed unmatched. This sequence joins TRBV5-6 and TRBJ1-4, with TRBD1 matching 8 bases. The specimen sequenced was PBMCs. This sequence originates from a woman younger than 30 in good health and CMV-seropositive. In DNA, the CDR3 is TGTGCCAGCAGCTTGCGACAGGGGCGGGATGAAAAACTGTTTTTT. It translates to CASSLRQGRDEKLFF.